This TCR beta chain was captured by sequencing in a study of blood T cell repertoires in COVID-19. Background on the study: Both acute and convalescent COVID-19 samples were obtained from the United States, Italy and Spain. In each case, the material was cDNA or gDNA derived from T cells, B-cell-depleted T cells, or PBMCs.

Per the study methods: Using reference gene primer amplification, nucleated cell counts were estimated. Assay: immunoSEQ multiplex PCR; the TCRdb copy retains only in-frame clones and omits some. D and trimming come from the DNA, and the V and J calls and clone size come from that table. This sample has about 87,000 clones; 85% to 90% occur once, and the top ten carry over 5%. Per germline, CDR1 SGHTA and CDR2 FQGTGA. V dropped 0 bases and J dropped 1 base, with 6 bases sitting between them. The CDR3 spans 14 residues. The specimen was peripheral blood. The chain has TRBV7-3 and TRBJ2-5; TRBD1 might be the D (5 bases). This TCR was recovered from a man between 35 and 55 years old with acute or convalescent COVID-19. This chain's CDR3 is CASSLTGAQETQYF. CDR3 DNA sequence: TGTGCCAGCAGCTTAACTGGGGCCCAAGAGACCCAGTACTTC.